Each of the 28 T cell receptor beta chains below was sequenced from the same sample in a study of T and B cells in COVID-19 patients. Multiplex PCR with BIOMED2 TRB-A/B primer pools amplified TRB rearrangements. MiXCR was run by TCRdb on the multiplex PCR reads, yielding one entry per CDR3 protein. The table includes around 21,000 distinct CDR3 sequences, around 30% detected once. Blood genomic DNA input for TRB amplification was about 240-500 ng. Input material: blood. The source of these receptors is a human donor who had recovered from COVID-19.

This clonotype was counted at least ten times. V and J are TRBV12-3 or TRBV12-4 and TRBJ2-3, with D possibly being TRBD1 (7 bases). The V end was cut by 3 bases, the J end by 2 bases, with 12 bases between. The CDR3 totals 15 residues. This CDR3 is CASSFRGADTDTQYF. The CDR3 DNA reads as TGTGCCAGCAGTTTCAGGGGGGCCGACACAGATACGCAGTATTTT.

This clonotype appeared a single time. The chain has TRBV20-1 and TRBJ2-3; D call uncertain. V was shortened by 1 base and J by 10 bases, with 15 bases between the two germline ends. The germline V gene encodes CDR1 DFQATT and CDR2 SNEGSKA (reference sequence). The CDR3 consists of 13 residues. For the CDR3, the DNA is TGCAGTGCTAGAGCCCAGACTGGGTTTGCGCAGTATTTT. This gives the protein CSARAQTGFAQYF.

The CDR3 DNA sequence: TGTGCCAGCAGCCTAAACAATGAGCAGTTCTTC. It codes for CASSLNNEQFF. J is TRBJ2-1 and V is TRBV7-9; unclear D gene. Trimming shortened V by 5 bases and J by 5 bases, and 4 bases separated the two germline ends. This CDR3 spans 11 amino acids. CDR1 and CDR2 from the germline V gene are SEHNR and FQNEAQ (reference sequence).

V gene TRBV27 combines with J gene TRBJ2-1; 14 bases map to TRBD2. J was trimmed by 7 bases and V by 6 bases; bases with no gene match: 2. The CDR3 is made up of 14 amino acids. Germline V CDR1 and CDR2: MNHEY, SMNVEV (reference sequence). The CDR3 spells CASRRLAGGNEQFF. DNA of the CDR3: TGTGCCAGCAGGCGACTAGCGGGGGGGAATGAGCAGTTCTTC.

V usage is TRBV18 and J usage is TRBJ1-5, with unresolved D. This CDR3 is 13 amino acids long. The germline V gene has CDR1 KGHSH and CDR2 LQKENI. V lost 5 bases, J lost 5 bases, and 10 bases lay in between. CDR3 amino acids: CASSAGRDQPQHF. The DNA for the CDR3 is TGTGCCAGCTCAGCCGGTCGGGATCAGCCCCAGCATTTT.

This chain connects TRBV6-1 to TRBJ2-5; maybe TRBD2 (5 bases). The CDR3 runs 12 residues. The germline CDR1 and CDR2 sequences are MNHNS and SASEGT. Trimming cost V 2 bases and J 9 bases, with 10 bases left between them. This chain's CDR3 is CASSEMRAAQYF. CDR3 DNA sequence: TGTGCCAGCAGTGAAATGCGGGCGGCCCAGTACTTC.

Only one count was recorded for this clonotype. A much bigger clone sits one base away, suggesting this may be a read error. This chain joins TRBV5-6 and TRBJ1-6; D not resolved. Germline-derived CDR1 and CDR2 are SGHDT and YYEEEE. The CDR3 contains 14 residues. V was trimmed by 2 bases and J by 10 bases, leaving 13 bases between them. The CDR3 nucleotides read TGTGCCAGCAGCTTAAGGATAGAGAGCTCACCCCTCCACTTT. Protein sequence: CASSLRIESSPLHF. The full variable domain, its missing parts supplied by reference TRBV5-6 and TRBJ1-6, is DAGVTQSPTHLIKTRGQQVTLRCSPKSGHDTVSWYQQALGQGPQFIFQYYEEEERQRGNFPDRFSGHQFPNYSSELNVNALLLGDSALYLCASSLRIESSPLHFGNGTRLTVT.

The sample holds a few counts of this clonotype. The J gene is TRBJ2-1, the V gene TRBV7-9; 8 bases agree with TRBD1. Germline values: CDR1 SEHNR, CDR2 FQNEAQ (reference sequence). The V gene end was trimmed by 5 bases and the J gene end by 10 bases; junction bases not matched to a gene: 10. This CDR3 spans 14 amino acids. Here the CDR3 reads CASSLPTGVREQFF. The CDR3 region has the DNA TGTGCCAGCAGCCTCCCGACAGGGGTAAGGGAGCAGTTCTTC.

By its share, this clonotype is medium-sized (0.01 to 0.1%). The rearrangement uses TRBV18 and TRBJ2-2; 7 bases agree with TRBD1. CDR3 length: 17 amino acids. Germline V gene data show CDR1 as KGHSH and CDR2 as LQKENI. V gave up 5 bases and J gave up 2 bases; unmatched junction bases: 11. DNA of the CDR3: TGTGCCAGCTCAACTCGATCGGGGACAGTCAACACCGGGGAGCTGTTTTTT. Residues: CASSTRSGTVNTGELFF.

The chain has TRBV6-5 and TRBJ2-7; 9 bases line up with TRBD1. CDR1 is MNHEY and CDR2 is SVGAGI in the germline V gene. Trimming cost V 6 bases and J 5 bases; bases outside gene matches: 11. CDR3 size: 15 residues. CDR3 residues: CASSTPGDREDEQYF. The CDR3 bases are TGTGCCAGCAGCACCCCCGGGGACAGGGAGGACGAGCAGTACTTC.

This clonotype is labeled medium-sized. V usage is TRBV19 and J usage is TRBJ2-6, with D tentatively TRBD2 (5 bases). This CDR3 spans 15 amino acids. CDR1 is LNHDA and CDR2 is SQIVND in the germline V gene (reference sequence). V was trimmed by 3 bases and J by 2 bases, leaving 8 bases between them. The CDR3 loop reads CASSIVGAGANVLTF. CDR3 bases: TGTGCCAGTAGTATTGTGGGAGCTGGGGCCAACGTCCTGACTTTC.

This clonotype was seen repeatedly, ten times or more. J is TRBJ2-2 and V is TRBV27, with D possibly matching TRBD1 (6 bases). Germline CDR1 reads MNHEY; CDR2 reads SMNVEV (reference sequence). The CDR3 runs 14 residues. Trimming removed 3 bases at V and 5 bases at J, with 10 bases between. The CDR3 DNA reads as TGTGCCAGCAGTTTTCTGAGGGGGACCGGGGAGCTGTTTTTT. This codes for CASSFLRGTGELFF.

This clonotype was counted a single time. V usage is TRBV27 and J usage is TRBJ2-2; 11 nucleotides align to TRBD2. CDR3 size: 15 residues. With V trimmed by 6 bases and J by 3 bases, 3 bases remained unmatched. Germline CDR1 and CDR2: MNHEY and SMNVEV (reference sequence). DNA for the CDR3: TGTGCCAGCAGCAGACTAGCGGGGTACACCGGGGAGCTGTTTTTT. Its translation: CASSRLAGYTGELFF.

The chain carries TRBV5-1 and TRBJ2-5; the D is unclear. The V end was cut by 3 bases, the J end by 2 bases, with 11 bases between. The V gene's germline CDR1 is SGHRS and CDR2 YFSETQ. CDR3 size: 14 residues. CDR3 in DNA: TGCGCCAGCAGCTCAGGAGACTCTCAAGAGACCCAGTACTTC. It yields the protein CASSSGDSQETQYF.

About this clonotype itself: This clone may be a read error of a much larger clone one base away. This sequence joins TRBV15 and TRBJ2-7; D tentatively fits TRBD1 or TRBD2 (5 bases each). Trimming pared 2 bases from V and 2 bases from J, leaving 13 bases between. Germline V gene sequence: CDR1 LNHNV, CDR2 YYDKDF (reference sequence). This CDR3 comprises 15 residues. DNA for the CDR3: TGTGCCACCAGCAGAAGCCGGGGCAGACCCTACGAGCAGTACTTC. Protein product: CATSRSRGRPYEQYF.

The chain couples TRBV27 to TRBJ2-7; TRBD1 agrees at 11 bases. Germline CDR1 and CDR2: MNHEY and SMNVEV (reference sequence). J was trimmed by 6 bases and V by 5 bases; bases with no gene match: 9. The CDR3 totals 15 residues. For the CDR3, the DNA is TGTGCCAGCAGTCCCGGGACAGGGGGTTCGGGCGAGCAGTACTTC. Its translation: CASSPGTGGSGEQYF.

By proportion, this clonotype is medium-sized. Here the CDR3 reads CASRGPRGETQYF. CDR3 coding DNA: TGTGCCAGTAGGGGACCGAGGGGGGAGACCCAGTACTTC. The chain uses TRBV19 and TRBJ2-5; maybe TRBD1 (6 bases). The V end lost 6 bases, the J end lost 5 bases, and 13 bases lay between the germline ends. CDR3 length equals 13 residues. Germline V gene data show CDR1 as LNHDA and CDR2 as SQIVND (reference sequence).

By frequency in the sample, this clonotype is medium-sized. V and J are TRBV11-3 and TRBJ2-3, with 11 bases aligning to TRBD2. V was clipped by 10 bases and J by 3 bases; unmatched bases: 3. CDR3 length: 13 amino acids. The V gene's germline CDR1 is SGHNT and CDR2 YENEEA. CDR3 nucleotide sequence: TGTGCCACCCGACTAGCGGGGACAGATACGCAGTATTTT. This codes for CATRLAGTDTQYF.

CDR3 sequence: CATSRLTGGGVETQYF. CDR3 DNA: TGTGCCACCAGCAGACTTACGGGGGGAGGGGTGGAGACCCAGTACTTC. The J gene is TRBJ2-5, the V gene TRBV15; TRBD2 matches 7 bases. Germline assignment: CDR1 LNHNV and CDR2 YYDKDF (reference sequence). The CDR3 is 16 residues long. Trimming took 2 bases from V and 5 from J; bases not matched to a gene: 11.

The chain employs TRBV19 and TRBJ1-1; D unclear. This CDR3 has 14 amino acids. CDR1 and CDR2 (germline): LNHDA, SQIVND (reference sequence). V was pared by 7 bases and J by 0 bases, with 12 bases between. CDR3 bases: TGTGCCAGTATTGGGTCGAATTTGAACACTGAAGCTTTCTTT. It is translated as CASIGSNLNTEAFF.

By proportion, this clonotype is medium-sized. The CDR3 here is CATSRGTGNTGELFF. The CDR3, as DNA: TGTGCCACCAGCAGAGGGACAGGCAACACCGGGGAGCTGTTTTTT. This chain connects TRBV15 to TRBJ2-2, with 7 bases aligning to TRBD1. Germline V gene lookup returns CDR1 LNHNV and CDR2 YYDKDF (reference sequence). The trim removed 1 base at V and 2 bases at J, leaving 1 base unmatched. The CDR3 has 15 amino acids.

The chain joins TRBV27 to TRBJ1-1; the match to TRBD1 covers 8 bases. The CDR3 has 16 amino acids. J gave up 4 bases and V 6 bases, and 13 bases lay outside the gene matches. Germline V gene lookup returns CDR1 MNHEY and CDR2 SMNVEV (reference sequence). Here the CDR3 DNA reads TGTGCCAGCAGCCGACTAGCGGGACAGGCGGGCACTGAAGCTTTCTTT. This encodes CASSRLAGQAGTEAFF.

CDR3 nucleotides: TGTGCCAGCAGCTTATCACCCTCCGCGGGGGGCCCAAGCTCCTATAATTCACCCCTCCACTTT. Encoded protein: CASSLSPSAGGPSSYNSPLHF. The J gene is TRBJ1-6, the V gene TRBV11-3; TRBD1 is a possible D gene (6 bases). There are 21 residues in the CDR3. V dropped 2 bases and J dropped 0 bases, with 23 bases sitting between them. Per the germline V gene, CDR1 is SGHNT and CDR2 is YENEEA.

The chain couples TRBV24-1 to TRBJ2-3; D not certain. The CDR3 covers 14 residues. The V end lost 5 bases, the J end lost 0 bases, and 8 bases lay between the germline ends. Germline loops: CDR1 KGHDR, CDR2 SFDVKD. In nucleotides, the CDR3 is TGTGCCACCAGTGGAAGGCAGAGCACAGATACGCAGTATTTT. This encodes CATSGRQSTDTQYF.

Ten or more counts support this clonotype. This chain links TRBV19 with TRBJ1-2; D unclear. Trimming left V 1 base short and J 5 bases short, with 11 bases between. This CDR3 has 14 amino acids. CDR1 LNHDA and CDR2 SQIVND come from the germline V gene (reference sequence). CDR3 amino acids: CASSIGPATYGYTF. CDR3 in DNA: TGTGCCAGTAGTATAGGCCCAGCCACTTATGGCTACACCTTC.

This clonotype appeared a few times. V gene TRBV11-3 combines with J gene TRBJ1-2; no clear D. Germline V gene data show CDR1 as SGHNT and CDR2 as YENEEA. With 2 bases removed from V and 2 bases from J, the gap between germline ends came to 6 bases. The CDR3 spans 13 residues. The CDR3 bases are TGTGCCAGCAGCTTATCCGGGAACTATGGCTACACCTTC. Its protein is CASSLSGNYGYTF.

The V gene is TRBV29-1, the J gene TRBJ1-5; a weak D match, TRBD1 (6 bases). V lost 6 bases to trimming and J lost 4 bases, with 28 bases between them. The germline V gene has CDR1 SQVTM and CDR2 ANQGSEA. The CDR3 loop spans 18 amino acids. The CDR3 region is CSVGNFLGHRTKNQPQHF. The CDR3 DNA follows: TGCAGCGTGGGAAACTTCTTGGGACACCGGACCAAGAATCAGCCCCAGCATTTT. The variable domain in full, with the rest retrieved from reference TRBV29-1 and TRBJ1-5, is SAVISQKPSRDICQRGTSLTIQCQVDSQVTMMFWYRQQPGQSLTLIATANQGSEATYESGFVIDKFPISRPNLTFSTLTVSNMSPEDSSIYLCSVGNFLGHRTKNQPQHFGDGTRLSIL.

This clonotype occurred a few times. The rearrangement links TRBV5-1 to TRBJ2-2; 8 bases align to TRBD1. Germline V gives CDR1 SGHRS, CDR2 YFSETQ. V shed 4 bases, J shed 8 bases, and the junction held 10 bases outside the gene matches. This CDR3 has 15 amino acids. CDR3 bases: TGCGCCAGCAGCCCAACTCAGGGGGCGCAAGGGGAGCTGTTTTTT. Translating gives CASSPTQGAQGELFF.